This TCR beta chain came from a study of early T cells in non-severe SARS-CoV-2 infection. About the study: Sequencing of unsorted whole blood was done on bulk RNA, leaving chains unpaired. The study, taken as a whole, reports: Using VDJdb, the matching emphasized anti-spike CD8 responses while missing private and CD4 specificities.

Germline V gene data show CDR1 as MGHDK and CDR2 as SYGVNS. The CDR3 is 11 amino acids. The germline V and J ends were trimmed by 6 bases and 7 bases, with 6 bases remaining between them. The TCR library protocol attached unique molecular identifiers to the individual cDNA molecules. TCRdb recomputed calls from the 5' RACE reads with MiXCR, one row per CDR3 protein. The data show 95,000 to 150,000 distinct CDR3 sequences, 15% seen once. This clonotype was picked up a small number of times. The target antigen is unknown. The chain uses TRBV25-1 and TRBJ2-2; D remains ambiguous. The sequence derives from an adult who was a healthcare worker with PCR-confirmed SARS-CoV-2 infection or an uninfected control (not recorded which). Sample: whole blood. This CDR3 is CASRLLGELFF. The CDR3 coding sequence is TGTGCCAGCAGGCTCCTCGGGGAGCTGTTTTTT.